Following are 9 T cell receptor beta chains from one sample sequenced in a study of CD8 T cells in Susac syndrome. Reverse transcription of roughly 0.5 to 1 ug RNA was carried out with random hexamers. Using its own MiXCR run on the immunoSEQ multiplex PCR reads, TCRdb lists one record per CDR3 protein. The table has hundreds of thousands of distinct CDR3 sequences, 90% to 95% seen once. What was sequenced was CD4+ T cells from PBMCs. The receptors here all came from a human donor with multiple sclerosis.

The gene calls are TRBV9 and TRBJ1-3; maybe TRBD1 (6 bases). This CDR3 has 16 amino acids. Germline CDR1 SGDLS, CDR2 YYNGEE. V gave up 0 bases and J gave up 2 bases, with 12 bases separating them. The CDR3 DNA reads as TGTGCCAGCAGCGTAGAACCAGGGGCGCCTGGAAACACCATATATTTT. Translated, it gives CASSVEPGAPGNTIYF.

The chain employs TRBV29-1 and TRBJ1-4; no definite D call. This CDR3 is 12 amino acids long. Germline loops: CDR1 SQVTM, CDR2 ANQGSEA. Trimming shortened V by 4 bases and J by 4 bases, and 7 bases separated the two germline ends. This CDR3 reads CSVGQSNEKLFF. CDR3 nucleotides: TGCAGCGTTGGCCAGAGTAATGAAAAACTGTTTTTT.

The chain uses TRBV20-1 and TRBJ2-5; D is possibly TRBD1 or TRBD2 (6 bases each). The V gene lost 5 bases and the J gene lost 6 bases, with 19 bases spanning the gap. Germline V gene sequence: CDR1 DFQATT, CDR2 SNEGSKA (reference sequence). This CDR3 has 14 amino acids. CDR3 in amino acids: CSAQIGGPTKTQYF. DNA of the CDR3: TGCAGTGCTCAAATCGGGGGCCCCACCAAGACCCAGTACTTC.

V and J are TRBV30 and TRBJ2-7, with D possibly being TRBD1 (6 bases). Germline V lookup: CDR1 GTSNPN, CDR2 SVGIG (reference sequence). This CDR3 comprises 16 residues. Trimming pared 0 bases from V and 3 bases from J, leaving 18 bases between. This CDR3 is CAWSVKKGERNYEQYF. The CDR3 region has the DNA TGTGCCTGGAGTGTAAAAAAGGGGGAGAGGAACTACGAGCAGTACTTC.

The rearrangement uses TRBV5-4 and TRBJ2-3; a weak D match, TRBD2 (6 bases). Trimming left V 4 bases short and J 3 bases short, with 18 bases between. The CDR3 is 16 amino acids. Germline V gene lookup returns CDR1 SGHNT and CDR2 YYREEE (reference sequence). CDR3 in amino acids: CASSPTRGGDTDTQYF. In nucleotides, the CDR3 is TGTGCCAGCAGCCCCACGCGAGGAGGGGATACAGATACGCAGTATTTT.

The gene calls are TRBV7-2 and TRBJ2-3; TRBD2 matches 10 bases. V was clipped by 1 base and J by 5 bases; unmatched bases: 6. The CDR3 covers 16 residues. CDR1 and CDR2 (germline): SGHTA, FQGNSA. The CDR3 here is CASSLGPSGSGDTQYF. CDR3 nucleotide sequence: TGTGCCAGCAGCTTAGGGCCTAGCGGGAGTGGAGATACGCAGTATTTT. Full variable domain (remainder filled in from reference TRBV7-2 and TRBJ2-3): GAGVSQSPSNKVTEKGKDVELRCDPISGHTALYWYRQSLGQGLEFLIYFQGNSAPDKSGLPSDRFSAERTGGSVSTLTIQRTQQEDSAVYLCASSLGPSGSGDTQYFGPGTRLTVL.

V usage is TRBV6-6 and J usage is TRBJ1-4; possible D gene TRBD1, 5 bases. Germline CDR1 is MNHNY and CDR2 is SVGAGI (reference sequence). Trimming took off 2 bases at V and 16 bases at J, with 14 bases between the two ends. The CDR3 contains 12 residues. This chain's CDR3 is CASSYTEGRTFF. The CDR3 DNA sequence: TGTGCCAGCAGTTACACTGAGGGGAGGACGTTTTTT.

The CDR3 bases are TGCAGTGCTAGAGTTTCAGGGTTGTTCAATCAGCCCCAGCATTTT. Residues: CSARVSGLFNQPQHF. The V gene is TRBV20-1, the J gene TRBJ1-5, with D possibly matching TRBD1 (5 bases). Germline CDR1 is DFQATT and CDR2 is SNEGSKA (reference sequence). The germline V and J ends were trimmed by 1 base and 3 bases, with 13 bases remaining between them. CDR3 length equals 15 residues.

The chain has TRBV20-1 and TRBJ1-1, with TRBD1 identical over 10 bases. Losses at the gene ends were 3 bases for V and 7 bases for J; bases not matched to a gene: 8. This CDR3 comprises 14 residues. CDR1 DFQATT and CDR2 SNEGSKA come from the germline V gene (reference sequence). DNA of the CDR3: TGCAGTGCTAGGCTGCCGGGACAGGGGTATGAAGCTTTCTTT. Encoded protein: CSARLPGQGYEAFF.